A selection of T cell receptor beta chains follows, all from one sample in a study of beta chain features in type 1 diabetes. Only in-frame clones appear in the TCRdb table, and some are missing; sequencing was by immunoSEQ multiplex PCR. The data show 200,000 to 250,000 clones, over 7.5% seen once. The sequenced sample consisted of naive CD4+ T cells from blood. The receptors originated from a woman between 18 and 30 years old in good health. Each CDR3 is given with its conserved first and last residue. D genes are given only for firm matches. Size is stated for part of the rows, as once, few or many counts, or as a class when the clone is expanded.

>TRBV28|NA|12|NA|TRBJ2-7
CASSLGVYEQYF
TGTGCCAGCAGCCTCGGGGTTTACGAGCAGTACTTC
>TRBV9|TRBD1|15|NA|TRBJ1-2
CASSVATGGDYGYTF
TGTGCCAGCAGCGTAGCCACAGGGGGTGACTATGGCTACACCTTC
>TRBV5-4|TRBD2|17|few|TRBJ2-1
CASSLGMSGGAGYEQFF
TGTGCCAGCAGCTTGGGGATGAGCGGGGGGGCCGGCTATGAGCAGTTCTTC
>TRBV18|NA|13|few|TRBJ2-3
CASSPTSTDTQYF
TGTGCCAGCTCACCAACTAGCACAGATACGCAGTATTTT
>TRBV7-9|NA|13|NA|TRBJ1-4
CASSYGQFEKLFF
TGTGCCAGCAGCTATGGGCAGTTCGAAAAACTGTTTTTT
>TRBV28|NA|16|few|TRBJ2-6
CASREILGSGANVLTF
TGTGCCAGCCGGGAAATCTTGGGCTCTGGGGCCAACGTCCTGACTTTC
>TRBV5-4|TRBD2|14|few|TRBJ2-3
CASSRGGSTDTQYF
TGTGCCAGCAGCCGGGGGGGAAGCACAGATACGCAGTATTTT
>TRBV18|NA|15|NA|TRBJ1-2
CASSPLHDTNYGYTF
TGTGCCAGCTCACCGCTACATGACACTAACTATGGCTACACCTTC
>TRBV4-1|NA|14|many|TRBJ2-4
CASSQEATTGIQYF
TGCGCCAGCAGCCAAGAAGCCACGACGGGCATTCAGTACTTC
>TRBV30|NA|13|many|TRBJ1-5
CAWSAGSNQPQHF
TGTGCCTGGAGTGCAGGTAGCAATCAGCCCCAGCATTTT
>TRBV10-3|TRBD2|14|few|TRBJ2-3
CATLTSGRPDTQYF
TGTGCCACACTGACTAGCGGGAGACCAGATACGCAGTATTTT
>TRBV6-1|NA|14|few|TRBJ1-1
CASSESGAPTEAFF
TGTGCCAGCAGTGAGTCAGGGGCCCCTACCGAAGCTTTCTTT
>TRBV29-1|NA|12|few|TRBJ1-1
CSVRSSGTEAFF
TGCAGCGTTCGGAGCTCGGGCACTGAAGCTTTCTTT
>TRBV9|TRBD1|15|NA|TRBJ2-7
CASSVDTGGPYEQYF
TGTGCCAGCAGCGTAGACACAGGGGGCCCCTACGAGCAGTACTTC
>TRBV6-6|TRBD1|13|NA|TRBJ1-1
CASRQGTVLEAFF
TGTGCCAGCAGACAGGGGACAGTGTTGGAAGCTTTCTTT
>TRBV7-9|NA|12|few|TRBJ1-1
CASSPDSFEAFF
TGTGCCAGCAGCCCCGACAGTTTTGAAGCTTTCTTT
>TRBV4-1|NA|14|NA|TRBJ2-7
CASSQPDRRYEQYF
TGCGCCAGCAGCCAACCCGACAGGCGGTACGAGCAGTACTTC
>TRBV6-5|NA|16|few|TRBJ1-6
CASSYVASGKDSPLHF
TGTGCCAGCAGTTACGTCGCGTCAGGGAAGGATTCACCCCTCCACTTT
>TRBV6-6|NA|12|few|TRBJ1-2
CASSLDSYGYTF
TGTGCCAGCAGTTTGGACAGCTATGGCTACACCTTC
>TRBV5-4|TRBD1|17|NA|TRBJ2-2
CASMRPGQGADTGELFF
TGTGCCAGCATGCGACCCGGACAGGGGGCGGACACCGGGGAGCTGTTTTTT
>TRBV7-9|TRBD1|16|NA|TRBJ2-1
CASSLRGQGAHNEQFF
TGTGCCAGCAGCCTCCGGGGACAGGGGGCCCACAATGAGCAGTTCTTC
>TRBV29-1|NA|12|many|TRBJ2-6
CSVDGGANVLTF
TGCAGCGTTGACGGTGGGGCCAACGTCCTGACTTTC
>TRBV5-1|TRBD2|16|few|TRBJ2-5
CASQRTSGSWGETQYF
TGCGCCAGCCAAAGAACTAGCGGGAGCTGGGGAGAGACCCAGTACTTC
>TRBV30|TRBD1|13|NA|TRBJ1-1
CAWSVVGRGLAFF
TGTGCCTGGAGTGTGGTTGGCAGGGGGCTAGCTTTCTTT
>TRBV30|NA|12|NA|TRBJ2-7
CAWRAATYEQYF
TGTGCCTGGCGAGCCGCCACCTACGAGCAGTACTTC
>TRBV7-2|NA|17|few|TRBJ2-2
CASSAPRGRENTGELFF
TGTGCCAGCAGCGCACCCCGCGGCAGGGAGAACACCGGGGAGCTGTTTTTT
>TRBV6-6|TRBD1|15|NA|TRBJ2-1
CASSQQGYGYNEQFF
TGTGCCAGCAGTCAACAGGGGTACGGCTACAATGAGCAGTTCTTC
>TRBV7-2|TRBD2|14|many|TRBJ2-1
CASSRDYRTNEQFF
TGTGCCAGCAGCCGGGACTATCGGACCAACGAGCAGTTCTTC
>TRBV4-1|TRBD1|15|few|TRBJ2-2
CASSRRTGNTGELFF
TGCGCCAGCAGCCGACGGACAGGGAACACCGGGGAGCTGTTTTTT
>TRBV5-1|NA|17|NA|TRBJ1-6
CASSRDTARPGVSPLHF
TGCGCCAGCAGCCGGGACACTGCTCGGCCTGGTGTCTCACCCCTCCACTTT
>TRBV18|NA|15|few|TRBJ1-1
CASSPVTGQNTEAFF
TGTGCCAGCTCACCCGTGACAGGCCAGAACACTGAAGCTTTCTTT
>TRBV18|TRBD1|15|few|TRBJ1-4
CASSPPGQRNEKLFF
TGTGCCAGCTCACCACCGGGACAGCGAAATGAAAAACTGTTTTTT
>TRBV18|TRBD2|15|few|TRBJ2-1
CASSPTSGTYNEQFF
TGTGCCAGCTCACCGACTAGCGGGACCTACAATGAGCAGTTCTTC
>TRBV5-1|NA|12|NA|TRBJ2-5
CASSPGVETQYF
TGCGCCAGCAGCCCAGGGGTAGAGACCCAGTACTTC
>TRBV30|TRBD1|15|few|TRBJ2-1
CASSFGTGVHNEQFF
TGTGCCTCCTCCTTCGGGACAGGGGTGCACAATGAGCAGTTCTTC
>TRBV2|TRBD1|16|NA|TRBJ1-6
CASRSARQGNNSPLHF
TGTGCCAGCAGGAGCGCCCGACAGGGCAATAATTCACCCCTCCACTTT
>TRBV5-1|NA|18|NA|TRBJ2-1
CASSLRRGGSLSYNEQFF
TGCGCCAGCAGCTTGCGTAGGGGGGGGTCATTGTCCTACAATGAGCAGTTCTTC
>TRBV5-1|TRBD1|16|few|TRBJ1-6
CASSFGTGDGNSPLHF
TGCGCCAGCAGCTTCGGGACAGGGGACGGTAATTCACCCCTCCACTTT
>TRBV11-2|NA|12|few|TRBJ2-7
CASSSYRYEQYF
TGTGCCAGCAGCTCCTACAGGTACGAGCAGTACTTC
>TRBV29-1|NA|19|NA|TRBJ2-4
CSHFRSLSFAGNRENIQYF
TGCAGCCATTTCCGGTCTTTATCCTTCGCTGGAAACAGGGAAAACATTCAGTACTTC
>TRBV5-6|TRBD1|15|NA|TRBJ1-4
CASSLPGGVDEKLFF
TGTGCCAGCAGCCTACCAGGGGGCGTGGATGAAAAACTGTTTTTT
>TRBV5-1|TRBD1|13|few|TRBJ1-2
CASSPRTGDGYTF
TGCGCCAGCAGCCCGCGGACAGGGGATGGCTACACCTTC
>TRBV10-1|NA|13|NA|TRBJ2-5
CASSGTGQETQYF
TGCGCCAGCAGTGGCACAGGGCAAGAGACCCAGTACTTC
>TRBV30|TRBD2|14|NA|TRBJ2-5
CAWSRGGAQETQYF
TGTGCCTGGAGTCGCGGGGGGGCCCAAGAGACCCAGTACTTC
>TRBV7-2|NA|15|NA|TRBJ2-2
CASSFAASSTGELFF
TGTGCCAGCAGCTTCGCCGCTAGCTCCACCGGGGAGCTGTTTTTT
>TRBV7-7|TRBD2|16|NA|TRBJ2-1
CASSPLGLAGSNEQFF
TGTGCCAGCAGTCCGTTGGGACTAGCGGGAAGCAATGAGCAGTTCTTC
>TRBV10-2|NA|14|NA|TRBJ2-7
CASRFATGTYEQYF
TGCGCCAGCAGGTTCGCGACAGGAACCTACGAGCAGTACTTC
>TRBV5-1|NA|14|NA|TRBJ1-1
CASSRQAGLTEAFF
TGCGCCAGCAGCAGACAGGCCGGACTCACTGAAGCTTTCTTT